Below, 8 T cell receptor beta chains from the same sample are listed, as sequenced in a study of blood T cell repertoires in COVID-19. The protocol was immunoSEQ multiplex PCR, while the TCRdb copy is restricted to in-frame clones and leaves out a portion. The sample yields a few hundred thousand clones, around 87% seen once. What was sequenced was PBMCs or T cells enriched from blood (not recorded which). The receptors originated from a woman in her fifties or sixties who had recovered from COVID-19.

This clone was observed a few times. V is TRBV11-2 and J is TRBJ2-2; 10 bases are shared with TRBD2. This CDR3 is built from 15 residues. CDR1 is SGHAT, CDR2 FQNNGV, per germline. Germline trimming cut 5 bases from V and 4 bases from J; bases unmatched to any gene: 4. The DNA of the CDR3 is TGTGCCAGCAGCAGGACTAGCGGATCCACCGGGGAGCTGTTTTTT. Translating it yields CASSRTSGSTGELFF.

The CDR3 sequence is CASSPPGLAGTDTQYF. The CDR3 DNA reads as TGTGCCAGCAGCCCACCGGGACTAGCGGGAACAGATACGCAGTATTTT. The gene calls are TRBV9 and TRBJ2-3; 13 bases are shared with TRBD2. Trimming removed 4 bases from V and 3 bases from J; junction bases left unmatched: 5. Per germline, CDR1 SGDLS and CDR2 YYNGEE. The CDR3 consists of 16 residues.

This clone has only one observation. V gene TRBV2 combines with J gene TRBJ2-7, with D maybe TRBD1 (5 bases). Trimming took 2 bases from V and 0 from J, leaving 11 bases between them. There are 15 residues in the CDR3. Germline CDR1 and CDR2: SNHLY and FYNNEI. CDR3 nucleotides: TGTGCCAGCAGTGAATCCAGGGCCCTCTCCTACGAGCAGTACTTC. It yields the protein CASSESRALSYEQYF. Full variable domain (outside the CDR3, taken from reference TRBV2 and TRBJ2-7): EPEVTQTPSHQVTQMGQEVILRCVPISNHLYFYWYRQILGQKVEFLVSFYNNEISEKSEIFDDQFSVERPDGSNFTLKIRSTKLEDSAMYFCASSESRALSYEQYFGPGTRLTVT.

The chain couples TRBV28 to TRBJ2-7, with 9 bases that match TRBD2. V trimming: 3 bases; J trimming: 5 bases; junction bases outside the gene matches: 14. This CDR3 spans 17 amino acids. Germline CDR1 and CDR2: MDHEN and SYDVKM. This chain's CDR3 is CASSFWASGTKHHEQYF. The CDR3 DNA is TGTGCCAGCAGTTTTTGGGCTAGCGGGACCAAGCACCACGAGCAGTACTTC. The complete variable domain, with remaining parts taken from reference TRBV28 and TRBJ2-7, reads DVKVTQSSRYLVKRTGEKVFLECVQDMDHENMFWYRQDPGLGLRLIYFSYDVKMKEKGDIPEGYSVSREKKERFSLILESASTNQTSMYLCASSFWASGTKHHEQYFGPGTRLTVT.

The rearrangement uses TRBV12-5 and TRBJ1-2, with 7 bases fitting TRBD1. The germline gives CDR1 LGHNT, CDR2 FRNRAP. The CDR3 spans 15 residues. V gave up 5 bases and J gave up 0 bases; unmatched junction bases: 6. CDR3 region: CASGPGQSANYGYTF. The CDR3 nucleotides read TGTGCTAGTGGTCCGGGACAGAGCGCTAACTATGGCTACACCTTC.

The genes are TRBV6-4 and TRBJ2-7; 11 bases align to TRBD2. CDR1 and CDR2 (germline): MRHNA, SNTAGT. The CDR3 loop spans 18 amino acids. V gave up 0 bases and J gave up 3 bases; unmatched junction bases: 10. CDR3 DNA: TGTGCCAGCAGTGACTCGGGGGGTGGGACTAGCGGAAACTACGAGCAGTACTTC. Amino acids: CASSDSGGGTSGNYEQYF.

This chain links TRBV5-1 with TRBJ2-2; 9 bases align to TRBD1. This CDR3 spans 14 amino acids. Germline V gene lookup returns CDR1 SGHRS and CDR2 YFSETQ. The V and J ends lost 7 bases and 6 bases, in that order; junction bases with no gene match: 7. The CDR3 DNA follows: TGCGCCAGCTGCTGGACAGGGGAAGCCGGGGAGCTGTTTTTT. Translated, it gives CASCWTGEAGELFF.

This clone showed up just once. The chain couples TRBV5-1 to TRBJ2-2; 10 nucleotides line up with TRBD2. Trimming cost V 5 bases and J 5 bases; bases outside gene matches: 6. The CDR3 has 15 residues. Germline values: CDR1 SGHRS, CDR2 YFSETQ. The CDR3 coding sequence is TGCGCCAGCAGGGAACTAGCGGGAAATACCGGGGAGCTGTTTTTT. It is translated as CASRELAGNTGELFF.